This record covers a single TCR beta chain. Its specificity is not known. These data belong to a study of radiotherapy plus CTLA-4 blockade in lung cancer. Some clones are missing from TCRdb's copy, which holds only in-frame ones; the method was immunoSEQ multiplex PCR. The table lists 90,000 to 100,000 clones, approximately 75% of them singletons. Study-wide points: Researchers report tumor-derived TCR clones expanding in blood after radiotherapy plus ipilimumab. Reports identified early blood T cell clone dynamics, with interferon-beta, as the best response predictor.

Germline loops: CDR1 LGHNA, CDR2 YSLEER. The CDR3 contains 14 residues. Trimming removed 3 bases at V and 7 bases at J, with 13 bases between. This receptor was identified in a human donor with non-small cell lung cancer who had a partial response to radiotherapy plus ipilimumab. Some clones in this sample may be carry-over from other donors' samples. The chain recombines TRBV4-3 with TRBJ2-1; D perhaps matches TRBD1 (6 bases). This specimen consisted of peripheral blood, obtained from a patient treated with radiotherapy plus ipilimumab. The CDR3 loop is CASSHGIDRNEQFF. CDR3 nucleotides: TGCGCCAGCAGCCACGGGATAGACAGGAATGAGCAGTTCTTC.